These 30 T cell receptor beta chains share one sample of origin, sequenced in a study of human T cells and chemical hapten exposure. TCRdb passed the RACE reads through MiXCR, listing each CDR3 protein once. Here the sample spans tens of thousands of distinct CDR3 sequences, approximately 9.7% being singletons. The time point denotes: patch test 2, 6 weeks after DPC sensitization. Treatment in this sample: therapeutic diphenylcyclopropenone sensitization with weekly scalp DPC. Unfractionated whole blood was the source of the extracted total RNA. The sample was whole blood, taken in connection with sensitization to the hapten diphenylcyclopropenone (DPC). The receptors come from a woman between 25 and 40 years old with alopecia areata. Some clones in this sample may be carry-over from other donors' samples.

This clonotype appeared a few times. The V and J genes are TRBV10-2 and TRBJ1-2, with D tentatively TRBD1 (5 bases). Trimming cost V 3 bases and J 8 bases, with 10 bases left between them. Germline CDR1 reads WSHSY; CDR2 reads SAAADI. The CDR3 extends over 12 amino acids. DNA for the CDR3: TGCGCCAGCAGTGACAACAGGCTCGGCTACACCTTC. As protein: CASSDNRLGYTF.

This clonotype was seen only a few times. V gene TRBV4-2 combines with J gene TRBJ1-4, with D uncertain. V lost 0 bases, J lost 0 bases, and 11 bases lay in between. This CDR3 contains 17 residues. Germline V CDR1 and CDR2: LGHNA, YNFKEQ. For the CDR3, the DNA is TGTGCCAGCAGCCAAGAGGAGGACCTAGCAACTAATGAAAAACTGTTTTTT. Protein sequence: CASSQEEDLATNEKLFF.

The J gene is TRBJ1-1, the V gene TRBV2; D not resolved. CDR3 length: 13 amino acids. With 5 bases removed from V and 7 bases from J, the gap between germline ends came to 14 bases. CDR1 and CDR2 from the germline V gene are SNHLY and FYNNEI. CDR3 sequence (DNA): TGTGCCAGCAGTACGGGATTTTTAGTTGAAGCTTTCTTT. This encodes CASSTGFLVEAFF. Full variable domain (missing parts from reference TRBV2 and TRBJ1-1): EPEVTQTPSHQVTQMGQEVILRCVPISNHLYFYWYRQILGQKVEFLVSFYNNEISEKSEIFDDQFSVERPDGSNFTLKIRSTKLEDSAMYFCASSTGFLVEAFFGQGTRLTVV.

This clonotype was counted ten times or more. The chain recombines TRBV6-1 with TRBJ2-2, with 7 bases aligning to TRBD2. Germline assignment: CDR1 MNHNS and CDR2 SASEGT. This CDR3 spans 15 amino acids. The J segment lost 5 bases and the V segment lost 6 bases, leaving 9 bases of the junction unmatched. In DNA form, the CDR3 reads TGTGCCAGCAGCCCGATGGCGGGGGAGACCGGGGAGCTGTTTTTT. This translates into CASSPMAGETGELFF.

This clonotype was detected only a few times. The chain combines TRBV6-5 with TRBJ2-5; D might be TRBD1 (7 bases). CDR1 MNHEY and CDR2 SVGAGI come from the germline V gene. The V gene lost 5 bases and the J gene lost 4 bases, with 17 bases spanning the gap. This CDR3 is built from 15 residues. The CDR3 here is CASSQRGTEVETQYF. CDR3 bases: TGTGCCAGCAGTCAACGCGGGACAGAAGTAGAGACCCAGTACTTC.

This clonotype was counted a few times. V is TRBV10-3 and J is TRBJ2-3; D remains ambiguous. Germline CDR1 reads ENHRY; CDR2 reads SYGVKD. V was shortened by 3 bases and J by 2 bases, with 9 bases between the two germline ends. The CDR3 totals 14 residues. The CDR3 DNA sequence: TGTGCCATCAGTGAAAACGCAATCACAGATACGCAGTATTTT. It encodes CAISENAITDTQYF.

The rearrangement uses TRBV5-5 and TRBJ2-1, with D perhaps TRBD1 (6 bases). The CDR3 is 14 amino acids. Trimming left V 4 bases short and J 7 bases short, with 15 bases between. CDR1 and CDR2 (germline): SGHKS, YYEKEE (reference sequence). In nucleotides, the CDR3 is TGTGCCAGCAGCATTTGGACAGTCGGAAATGAGCAGTTCTTC. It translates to CASSIWTVGNEQFF.

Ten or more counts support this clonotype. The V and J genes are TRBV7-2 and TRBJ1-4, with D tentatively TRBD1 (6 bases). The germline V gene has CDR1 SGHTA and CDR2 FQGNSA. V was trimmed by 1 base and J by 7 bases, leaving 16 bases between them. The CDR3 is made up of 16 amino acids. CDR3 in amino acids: CASSLVWGLGGEKLFF. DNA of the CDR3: TGTGCCAGCAGCTTAGTTTGGGGGCTGGGGGGTGAAAAACTGTTTTTT.

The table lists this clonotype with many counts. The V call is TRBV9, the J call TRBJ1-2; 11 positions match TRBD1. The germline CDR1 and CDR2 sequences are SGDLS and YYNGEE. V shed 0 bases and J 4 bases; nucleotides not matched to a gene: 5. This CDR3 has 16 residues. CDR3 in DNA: TGTGCCAGCAGCGTAGAGCGGGACAGGGGGTTCTATGGCTACACCTTC. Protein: CASSVERDRGFYGYTF.

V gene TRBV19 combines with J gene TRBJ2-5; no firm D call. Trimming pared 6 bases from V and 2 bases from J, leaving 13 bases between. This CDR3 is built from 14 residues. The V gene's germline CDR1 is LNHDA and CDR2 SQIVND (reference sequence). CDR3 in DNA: TGTGCCAGTAGCCCCTCAAGCGCTCAAGAGACCCAGTACTTC. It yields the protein CASSPSSAQETQYF.

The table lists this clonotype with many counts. DNA of the CDR3: TGTGCCAGCACCCCAGGGGGGAACGAGCAGTACTTC. Its translation is CASTPGGNEQYF. This chain uses TRBV6-5 with TRBJ2-7; TRBD1 is a possible D gene (7 bases). The germline V and J ends were trimmed by 7 bases and 5 bases, with 12 bases remaining between them. CDR1 is MNHEY, CDR2 SVGAGI, per germline. The CDR3 consists of 12 residues.

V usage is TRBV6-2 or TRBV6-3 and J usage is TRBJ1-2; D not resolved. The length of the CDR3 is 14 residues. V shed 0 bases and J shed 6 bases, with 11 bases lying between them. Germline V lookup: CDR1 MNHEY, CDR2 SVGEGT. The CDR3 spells CASSYSGIPDGYTF. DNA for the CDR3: TGTGCCAGCAGTTACTCAGGGATACCGGATGGCTACACCTTC.

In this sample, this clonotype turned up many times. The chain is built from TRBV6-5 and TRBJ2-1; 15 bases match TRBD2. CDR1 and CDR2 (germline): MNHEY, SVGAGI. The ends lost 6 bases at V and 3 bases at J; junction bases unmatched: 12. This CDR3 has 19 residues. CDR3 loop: CASRLRTSGGDLRYNEQFF. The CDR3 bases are TGTGCCAGCAGACTACGGACTAGCGGGGGGGATCTCCGCTACAATGAGCAGTTCTTC.

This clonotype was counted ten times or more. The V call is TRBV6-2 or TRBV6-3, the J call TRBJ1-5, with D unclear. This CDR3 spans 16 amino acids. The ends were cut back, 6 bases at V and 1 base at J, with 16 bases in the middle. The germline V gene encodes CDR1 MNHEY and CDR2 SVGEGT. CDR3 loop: CASSPSRAGSNQPQHF. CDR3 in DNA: TGTGCCAGCAGCCCATCCCGGGCCGGGAGCAATCAGCCCCAGCATTTT.

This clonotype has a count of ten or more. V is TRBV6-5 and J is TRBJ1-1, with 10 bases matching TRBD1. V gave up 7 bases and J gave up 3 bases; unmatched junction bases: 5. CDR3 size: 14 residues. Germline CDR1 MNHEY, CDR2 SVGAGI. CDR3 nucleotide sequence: TGTGCCAGCACCCTGGACAGGGGGGACACTGAAGCTTTCTTT. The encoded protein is CASTLDRGDTEAFF.

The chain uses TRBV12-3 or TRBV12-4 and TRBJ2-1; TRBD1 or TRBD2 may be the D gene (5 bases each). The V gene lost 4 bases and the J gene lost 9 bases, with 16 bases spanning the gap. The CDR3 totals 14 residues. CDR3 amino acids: CASSWDRNQGEQFF. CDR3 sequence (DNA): TGTGCCAGCAGTTGGGACCGAAACCAGGGTGAGCAGTTCTTC.

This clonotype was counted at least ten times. CDR3 region: CASSPSRRQKETQYF. The CDR3 DNA is TGTGCCAGCAGTCCGTCTCGTCGACAGAAAGAGACCCAGTACTTC. V and J are TRBV28 and TRBJ2-5, with D tentatively TRBD1 (5 bases). In germline, CDR1 is MDHEN, CDR2 SYDVKM. CDR3 length: 15 residues. V was shortened by 5 bases and J by 3 bases, with 16 bases between the two germline ends.

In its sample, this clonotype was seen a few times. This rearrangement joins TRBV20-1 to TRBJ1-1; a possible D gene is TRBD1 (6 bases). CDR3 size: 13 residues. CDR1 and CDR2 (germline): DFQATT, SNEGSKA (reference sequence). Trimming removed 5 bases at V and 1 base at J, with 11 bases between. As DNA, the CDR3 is TGCAGTGCTTTACTGGACAGGAACACTGAAGCTTTCTTT. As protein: CSALLDRNTEAFF.

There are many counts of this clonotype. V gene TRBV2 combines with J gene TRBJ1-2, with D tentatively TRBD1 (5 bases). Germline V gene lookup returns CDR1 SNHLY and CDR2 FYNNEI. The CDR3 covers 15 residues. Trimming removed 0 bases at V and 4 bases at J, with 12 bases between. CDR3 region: CASSEALNRRYGYTF. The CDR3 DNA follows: TGTGCCAGCAGTGAAGCGCTTAACAGGCGCTATGGCTACACCTTC.

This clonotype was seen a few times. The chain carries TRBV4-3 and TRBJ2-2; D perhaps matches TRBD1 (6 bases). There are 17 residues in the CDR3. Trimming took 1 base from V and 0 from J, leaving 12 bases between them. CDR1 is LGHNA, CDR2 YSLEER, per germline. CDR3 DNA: TGCGCCAGCAGCCAAGGGGCCGGGACAACGAACACCGGGGAGCTGTTTTTT. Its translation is CASSQGAGTTNTGELFF.

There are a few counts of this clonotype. DNA for the CDR3: TGTGCCAGCAGCTTGAGGTCGCCGGGGAGCGCCGGGGAGCTGTTTTTT. This codes for CASSLRSPGSAGELFF. V gene TRBV5-6 combines with J gene TRBJ2-2, with D maybe TRBD2 (5 bases). The ends were cut back, 1 base at V and 6 bases at J, with 16 bases in the middle. The CDR3 spans 16 residues. From germline, CDR1 is SGHDT and CDR2 YYEEEE.

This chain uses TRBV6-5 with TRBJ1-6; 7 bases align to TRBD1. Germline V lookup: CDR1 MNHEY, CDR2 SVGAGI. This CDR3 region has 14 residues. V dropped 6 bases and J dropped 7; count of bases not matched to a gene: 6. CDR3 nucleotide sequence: TGTGCCAGCAGCCGACAGGGAACCAATTCACCCCTCCACTTT. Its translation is CASSRQGTNSPLHF.

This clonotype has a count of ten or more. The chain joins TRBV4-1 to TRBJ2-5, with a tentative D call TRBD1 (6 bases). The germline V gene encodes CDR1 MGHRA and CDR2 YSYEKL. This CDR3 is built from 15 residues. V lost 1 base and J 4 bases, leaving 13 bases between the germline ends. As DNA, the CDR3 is TGCGCCAGCAGCCAAGTTGGCAGGGGCAGAGAGACCCAGTACTTC. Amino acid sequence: CASSQVGRGRETQYF.

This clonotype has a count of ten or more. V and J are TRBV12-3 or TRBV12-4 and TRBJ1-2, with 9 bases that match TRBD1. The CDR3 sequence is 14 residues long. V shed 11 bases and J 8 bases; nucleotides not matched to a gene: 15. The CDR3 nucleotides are TGTGCCGCCTTAGGGGGACAGGGAATCTGGGGCTACACCTTC. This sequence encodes CAALGGQGIWGYTF.

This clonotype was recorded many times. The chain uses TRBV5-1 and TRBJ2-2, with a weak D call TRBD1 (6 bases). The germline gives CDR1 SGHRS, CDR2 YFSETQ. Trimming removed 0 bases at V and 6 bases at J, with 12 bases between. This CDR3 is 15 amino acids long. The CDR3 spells CASSLESGVAGELFF. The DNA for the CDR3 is TGCGCCAGCAGCTTGGAGTCAGGGGTTGCCGGGGAGCTGTTTTTT.

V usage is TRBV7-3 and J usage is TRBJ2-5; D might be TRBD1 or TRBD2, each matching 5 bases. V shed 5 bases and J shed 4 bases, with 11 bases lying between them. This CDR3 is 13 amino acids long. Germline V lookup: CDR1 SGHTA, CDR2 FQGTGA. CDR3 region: CASSPPGRETQYF. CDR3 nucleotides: TGTGCCAGCAGCCCACCGGGACGAGAGACCCAGTACTTC.

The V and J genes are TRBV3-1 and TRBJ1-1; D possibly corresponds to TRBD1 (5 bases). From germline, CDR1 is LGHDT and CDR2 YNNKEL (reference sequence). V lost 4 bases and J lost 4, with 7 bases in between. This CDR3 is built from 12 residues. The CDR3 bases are TGTGCCAGCAGCCGGGGACTCACTGAAGCTTTCTTT. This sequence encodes CASSRGLTEAFF.

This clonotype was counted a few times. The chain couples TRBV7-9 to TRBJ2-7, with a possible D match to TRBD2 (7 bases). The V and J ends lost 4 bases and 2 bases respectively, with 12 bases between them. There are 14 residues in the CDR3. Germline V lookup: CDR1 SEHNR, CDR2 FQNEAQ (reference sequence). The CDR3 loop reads CASSSGGRTYEQYF. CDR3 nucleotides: TGTGCCAGCAGCTCCGGGGGGCGGACCTACGAGCAGTACTTC.

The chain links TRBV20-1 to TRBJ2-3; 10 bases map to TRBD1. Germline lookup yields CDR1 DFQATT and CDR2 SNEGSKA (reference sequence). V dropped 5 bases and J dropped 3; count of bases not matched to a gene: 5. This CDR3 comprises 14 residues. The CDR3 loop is CSADEGQGTDTQYF. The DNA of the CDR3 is TGCAGTGCTGATGAGGGACAGGGGACAGATACGCAGTATTTT.

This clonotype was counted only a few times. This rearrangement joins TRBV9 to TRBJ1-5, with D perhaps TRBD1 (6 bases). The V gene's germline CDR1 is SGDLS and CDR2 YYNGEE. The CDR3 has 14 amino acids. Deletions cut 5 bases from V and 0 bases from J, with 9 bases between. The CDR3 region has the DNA TGTGCCAGCAGTACAGGGTATAGCAATCAGCCCCAGCATTTT. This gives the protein CASSTGYSNQPQHF. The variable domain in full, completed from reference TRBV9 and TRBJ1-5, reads DSGVTQTPKHLITATGQRVTLRCSPRSGDLSVYWYQQSLDQGLQFLIQYYNGEERAKGNILERFSAQQFPDLHSELNLSSLELGDSALYFCASSTGYSNQPQHFGDGTRLSIL.